Each of the 28 T cell receptor beta chains below was sequenced from the same sample in a study of cytomegalovirus exposure and HLA in healthy donors. Use of 60 Vbeta and 13 Jbeta primers characterized the PCR. Method: immunoSEQ multiplex PCR; TCRdb's copy keeps in-frame clones and lacks some. In the table there are some 100,000 clones, about 88% of which are singletons. The sequenced sample consisted of PBMCs. The receptors were gathered from a young man in good health and CMV-seronegative.

V gene TRBV19 combines with J gene TRBJ2-7, with TRBD1 matching over 7 bases. CDR3 length: 15 residues. Germline loops: CDR1 LNHDA, CDR2 SQIVND (reference sequence). J was trimmed by 2 bases and V by 4 bases; bases with no gene match: 8. The CDR3 DNA reads TGTGCCAGTAGTAGTGGGACAGCTCCAACCTACGAGCAGTACTTC. It specifies CASSSGTAPTYEQYF.

The rearrangement links TRBV27 to TRBJ2-3; TRBD2 might be the D (5 bases). The CDR3 consists of 14 residues. V shed 3 bases and J shed 6 bases, with 13 bases lying between them. Germline assignment: CDR1 MNHEY and CDR2 SMNVEV (reference sequence). CDR3 in amino acids: CASSLTRVFDTQYF. Written as DNA, the CDR3 is TGTGCCAGCAGTTTGACGAGGGTTTTCGATACGCAGTATTTT.

This rearrangement joins TRBV11-2 to TRBJ2-7; perhaps TRBD1 as D (5 bases). Per the germline V gene, CDR1 is SGHAT and CDR2 is FQNNGV. The CDR3 consists of 18 residues. Trimming took off 1 base at V and 2 bases at J, with 21 bases between the two ends. Here the CDR3 reads CASSLVYRAQGTPYEQYF. CDR3 bases: TGTGCCAGCAGCTTAGTTTATCGTGCCCAGGGAACCCCCTACGAGCAGTACTTC.

The J gene is TRBJ1-1, the V gene TRBV5-4; TRBD1 is a possible D gene (5 bases). V lost 5 bases and J lost 7, with 12 bases in between. CDR3 length: 12 amino acids. Germline values: CDR1 SGHNT, CDR2 YYREEE (reference sequence). The CDR3 region is CASRGEGYEAFF. Here the CDR3 DNA reads TGTGCCAGCAGGGGGGAGGGGTATGAAGCTTTCTTT. The variable domain in full, completed from reference TRBV5-4 and TRBJ1-1, reads ETGVTQSPTHLIKTRGQQVTLRCSSQSGHNTVSWYQQALGQGPQFIFQYYREEENGRGNFPPRFSGLQFPNYSSELNVNALELDDSALYLCASRGEGYEAFFGQGTRLTVV.

The chain combines TRBV28 with TRBJ2-7; a weak D match, TRBD2 (5 bases). The CDR3 is made up of 14 amino acids. The germline CDR1 and CDR2 sequences are MDHEN and SYDVKM. V was clipped by 6 bases and J by 3 bases, with 15 bases between them. For the CDR3, the DNA is TGTGCCAGCAGGACTTCGGAGGAGTACTACGAGCAGTACTTC. Amino acid sequence: CASRTSEEYYEQYF.

This sequence joins TRBV27 and TRBJ2-3, with a possible D match to TRBD1 (5 bases). Germline CDR1 is MNHEY and CDR2 is SMNVEV (reference sequence). The CDR3 sequence is 14 residues long. V was trimmed by 2 bases and J by 2 bases, leaving 8 bases between them. DNA of the CDR3: TGTGCCAGCAGTTTAGACAGACCCACAGATACGCAGTATTTT. Translation: CASSLDRPTDTQYF.

As DNA, the CDR3 is TGCGCCAGCAGCTTGCGGGGCACAGATACGCAGTATTTT. Translated, it gives CASSLRGTDTQYF. The chain employs TRBV5-1 and TRBJ2-3; no reliable D call. Germline CDR1 is SGHRS and CDR2 is YFSETQ. Trimming stripped 1 base from V and 1 base from J, with 4 bases between. This CDR3 contains 13 residues.

Concerning this clone: This sample also contains other DNA sequences that code for the same CDR3. This sequence joins TRBV28 and TRBJ1-1; the D gene is possibly TRBD1 (5 bases). The CDR3 runs 14 residues. Trimming pared 2 bases from V and 0 bases from J, leaving 7 bases between. Germline CDR1 MDHEN, CDR2 SYDVKM. The CDR3 DNA sequence: TGTGCCAGCAGTTTAGGGACTATGAACACTGAAGCTTTCTTT. It is translated as CASSLGTMNTEAFF.

The chain couples TRBV19 to TRBJ1-5; 7 nucleotides match TRBD1. This CDR3 has 13 residues. Germline CDR1 LNHDA, CDR2 SQIVND (reference sequence). Germline trimming cut 8 bases from V and 6 bases from J; bases unmatched to any gene: 7. As DNA, the CDR3 is TGTGCCAGTTCGAACAGGGGTAGTCAGCCCCAGCATTTT. Translation: CASSNRGSQPQHF. Using reference TRBV19 and TRBJ1-5 for the parts outside the CDR3, the full variable domain is DGGITQSPKYLFRKEGQNVTLSCEQNLNHDAMYWYRQDPGQGLRLIYYSQIVNDFQKGDIAEGYSVSREKKESFPLTVTSAQKNPTAFYLCASSNRGSQPQHFGDGTRLSIL.

This clone was observed a handful of times. Its ends do not fully match the called genes, so a read error is possible. V is TRBV7-7 and J is TRBJ2-3; 12 bases map to TRBD2. Looked up from germline, CDR1 is SSHAT and CDR2 is FNYEAQ (reference sequence). This CDR3 region has 15 residues. The CDR3 DNA follows: TGTGCTAGCAGCATGACTAGCGGGAGTGCAGATACGCAGTATTTT. Protein sequence: CASSMTSGSADTQYF.

This clone has a single count. The chain joins TRBV2 to TRBJ1-2, with unresolved D. Germline lookup yields CDR1 SNHLY and CDR2 FYNNEI. The CDR3 is made up of 13 amino acids. The CDR3 coding sequence is TGTGCTATTACTCCCTTCGCTAACTATGGCTACACCTTC. Translating gives CAITPFANYGYTF.

The chain carries TRBV6-1 and TRBJ2-2, with TRBD2 matching 11 bases. The CDR3 totals 15 residues. Losses at the gene ends were 6 bases for V and 1 base for J; bases not matched to a gene: 1. CDR1 is MNHNS, CDR2 SASEGT, per germline. DNA for the CDR3: TGTGCCAGCAGAGGGACTAGCGGGAACACCGGGGAGCTGTTTTTT. It is translated as CASRGTSGNTGELFF.

The chain employs TRBV6-4 and TRBJ2-1; 11 bases match TRBD1. With 6 bases clipped from V and 7 bases from J, the junction kept 11 bases outside the gene matches. The CDR3 covers 16 residues. Looked up from germline, CDR1 is MRHNA and CDR2 is SNTAGT. The CDR3 here is CASSRGQGAIGNEQFF. CDR3 coding DNA: TGTGCCAGCAGCCGAGGACAGGGGGCCATAGGGAATGAGCAGTTCTTC.

The rearrangement joins TRBV29-1 to TRBJ1-5; 9 positions agree with TRBD1. Trimming took 6 bases from V and 0 from J; bases not matched to a gene: 9. Germline V gene sequence: CDR1 SQVTM, CDR2 ANQGSEA. CDR3 length: 16 residues. The CDR3 loop reads CSVEIGQGLSNQPQHF. CDR3 sequence (DNA): TGCAGCGTGGAAATTGGACAGGGGCTTAGCAATCAGCCCCAGCATTTT. Based on the CDR3 plus reference TRBV29-1 and TRBJ1-5, the full variable domain is SAVISQKPSRDICQRGTSLTIQCQVDSQVTMMFWYRQQPGQSLTLIATANQGSEATYESGFVIDKFPISRPNLTFSTLTVSNMSPEDSSIYLCSVEIGQGLSNQPQHFGDGTRLSIL.

In regard to this clone: Distinct nucleotide sequences in the sample also encode this CDR3. CDR3 in DNA: TGTGCCAGTAGTATGGGTCAGGGCAACTATGGCTACACCTTC. It yields the protein CASSMGQGNYGYTF. The chain carries TRBV19 and TRBJ1-2, with TRBD1 as a possible D gene (5 bases). The CDR3 totals 14 residues. V lost 3 bases and J lost 2, with 10 bases in between. CDR1 is LNHDA, CDR2 SQIVND, per germline (reference sequence). Together with reference TRBV19 and TRBJ1-2, the CDR3 gives the full variable domain: DGGITQSPKYLFRKEGQNVTLSCEQNLNHDAMYWYRQDPGQGLRLIYYSQIVNDFQKGDIAEGYSVSREKKESFPLTVTSAQKNPTAFYLCASSMGQGNYGYTFGSGTRLTVV.

This clone was recorded once. The chain links TRBV6-1 to TRBJ2-1, with unresolved D. V lost 11 bases and J 0 bases, leaving 11 bases between the germline ends. CDR1 MNHNS and CDR2 SASEGT come from the germline V gene. The CDR3 has 13 amino acids. CDR3 nucleotide sequence: TGTGCCTACGCCATGAGCTCCTACAATGAGCAGTTCTTC. Protein sequence: CAYAMSSYNEQFF.

The chain uses TRBV2 and TRBJ2-3; D is ambiguous. Between the trimmed V and J ends, which lost 5 bases and 6 bases, there was a span of 21 bases. This CDR3 is built from 16 residues. The V gene's germline CDR1 is SNHLY and CDR2 FYNNEI. The CDR3 nucleotides read TGTGCCAGCAGTCCTTTAGTTCGCAACCCCGCGGATACGCAGTATTTT. This sequence encodes CASSPLVRNPADTQYF.

The V gene is TRBV5-3, the J gene TRBJ1-3; 8 bases map to TRBD1. TRBV5-3 is an ORF, with its function uncertain. The CDR3 is made up of 14 amino acids. V was pared by 9 bases and J by 3 bases, with 8 bases of the junction left unmatched. The CDR3 protein is CANPDRVRGNTIYF. As DNA, the CDR3 is TGTGCCAACCCGGACAGGGTCCGTGGAAACACCATATATTTT.

The rearrangement uses TRBV2 and TRBJ1-4; possibly TRBD1 for D (6 bases). The germline V gene has CDR1 SNHLY and CDR2 FYNNEI. This CDR3 is 15 amino acids long. V was clipped by 3 bases and J by 7 bases, with 15 bases between them. CDR3 region: CASSDFGGPGEKLFF. The CDR3, as DNA: TGTGCCAGCAGTGATTTCGGGGGGCCGGGTGAAAAACTGTTTTTT.

The rearrangement joins TRBV7-9 to TRBJ2-3; 8 bases fit TRBD1. The CDR3 totals 14 residues. V trimming: 3 bases; J trimming: 4 bases; junction bases outside the gene matches: 3. Germline CDR1 and CDR2: SEHNR and FQNEAQ (reference sequence). CDR3 amino acids: CASSFADRADTQYF. The DNA of the CDR3 is TGTGCCAGCAGCTTCGCGGACAGGGCAGATACGCAGTATTTT.

The table lists this clone with a count of one. The V and J genes are TRBV10-3 and TRBJ2-7, with 13 bases identical to TRBD2. The germline V gene encodes CDR1 ENHRY and CDR2 SYGVKD. Trimming took 6 bases from V and 4 from J; bases not matched to a gene: 6. The CDR3 is 15 residues long. The CDR3 reads CAIRDPGLAGYEQYF. Written as DNA, the CDR3 is TGTGCCATCAGGGATCCGGGACTAGCGGGATACGAGCAGTACTTC.

The chain combines TRBV5-1 with TRBJ2-2, with 7 bases identical to TRBD1. This CDR3 is 14 amino acids long. Germline V gene data show CDR1 as SGHRS and CDR2 as YFSETQ. The junction had 5 bases not matched to a gene; V was cut back by 4 bases and J by 5 bases. DNA of the CDR3: TGCGCCAGCAGCAAGTCACAGGGGACCGGGGAGCTGTTTTTT. Amino acid sequence: CASSKSQGTGELFF.

The chain is built from TRBV25-1 and TRBJ2-1; D gene unclear. Trimming took 1 base from V and 9 from J, leaving 10 bases between them. The CDR3 loop spans 13 amino acids. CDR1 and CDR2 (germline): MGHDK, SYGVNS. As DNA, the CDR3 is TGTGCCAGCAGTGAATTAAAAACGGGTGAGCAGTTCTTC. This gives the protein CASSELKTGEQFF.

The V and J genes are TRBV7-6 and TRBJ2-7; 10 bases map to TRBD2. V lost 5 bases, J lost 0 bases, and 4 bases stayed unmatched. Per the germline V gene, CDR1 is SGHVS and CDR2 is FNYEAQ. The CDR3 covers 15 residues. The CDR3 here is CASSQTSGPSYEQYF. For the CDR3, the DNA is TGTGCCAGCAGCCAGACTAGCGGGCCCTCCTACGAGCAGTACTTC.

The gene calls are TRBV29-1 and TRBJ1-1, with D possibly matching TRBD1 (6 bases). CDR3 length: 14 amino acids. Trimming took off 7 bases at V and 4 bases at J, with 19 bases between the two ends. Germline lookup yields CDR1 SQVTM and CDR2 ANQGSEA. The CDR3 loop reads CSAQQQGGGTEAFF. CDR3 sequence (DNA): TGCAGCGCCCAACAACAGGGCGGAGGCACTGAAGCTTTCTTT.

Only a few counts were recorded for this clone. V gene TRBV30 combines with J gene TRBJ1-4; 10 bases are shared with TRBD1. The V segment lost 1 base and the J segment 4 bases; nucleotides outside the gene matches: 3. The CDR3 covers 15 residues. Germline CDR1 GTSNPN, CDR2 SVGIG (reference sequence). CDR3 amino acids: CAWSAGQGNNEKLFF. The DNA for the CDR3 is TGTGCCTGGAGTGCGGGACAGGGGAATAATGAAAAACTGTTTTTT. The variable domain in full, with the rest retrieved from reference TRBV30 and TRBJ1-4, is SQTIHQWPATLVQPVGSPLSLECTVEGTSNPNLYWYRQAAGRGLQLLFYSVGIGQISSEVPQNLSASRPQDRQFILSSKKLLLSDSGFYLCAWSAGQGNNEKLFFGSGTQLSVL.

The chain employs TRBV29-1 and TRBJ1-2, with a weak D call TRBD1 (5 bases). Germline CDR1 SQVTM, CDR2 ANQGSEA. The V gene lost 2 bases and the J gene lost 0 bases, with 22 bases spanning the gap. This CDR3 has 18 amino acids. This CDR3 reads CSVETGFGGTGPNYGYTF. CDR3 nucleotide sequence: TGCAGCGTTGAAACCGGTTTCGGTGGAACAGGACCTAACTATGGCTACACCTTC.

V and J are TRBV7-2 and TRBJ2-1, with a tentative D call TRBD2 (7 bases). Trimming took 1 base from V and 7 from J, leaving 11 bases between them. The CDR3 sequence is 14 residues long. The germline gives CDR1 SGHTA, CDR2 FQGNSA. The CDR3 DNA reads as TGTGCCAGCAGCTTAGTGGGAGGGGGGAATGAGCAGTTCTTC. It is translated as CASSLVGGGNEQFF.